One sample yielded the 18 T cell receptor beta chains listed below, sequenced in a study of cytomegalovirus exposure and HLA in healthy donors. The PCR contained 60 Vbeta and 13 Jbeta primers. Libraries were prepared by immunoSEQ multiplex PCR; TCRdb keeps only in-frame clonotypes and omits some of them. The table includes some 190,000 clones, 65% to 90% detected once. The sequencing sample was made of PBMCs. Receptors were obtained from a woman aged 25-40 years in good health and CMV-seronegative.

The genes are TRBV4-2 and TRBJ2-5, with TRBD2 matching over 10 bases. There are 16 residues in the CDR3. V shed 4 bases, J shed 3 bases, and the junction held 8 bases outside the gene matches. Germline V lookup: CDR1 LGHNA, CDR2 YNFKEQ. CDR3: CASSPRVAGGEETQYF. The CDR3 DNA reads as TGTGCCAGCAGCCCCCGGGTAGCGGGGGGCGAAGAGACCCAGTACTTC.

V usage is TRBV27 and J usage is TRBJ1-2; TRBD1 matches at 8 bases. Germline CDR1 MNHEY, CDR2 SMNVEV (reference sequence). The CDR3 is made up of 14 amino acids. V was pared by 4 bases and J by 2 bases, with 3 bases of the junction left unmatched. As DNA, the CDR3 is TGTGCCAGCAGTTGGGCAGGGGGCAACTATGGCTACACCTTC. It is translated as CASSWAGGNYGYTF.

The chain carries TRBV9 and TRBJ2-1; 11 bases line up with TRBD2. CDR1 SGDLS and CDR2 YYNGEE come from the germline V gene. V lost 5 bases, J lost 6 bases, and 7 bases stayed unmatched. This CDR3 is built from 15 residues. CDR3 sequence reads: CASSDVAGGFNEQFF. The CDR3 DNA sequence: TGTGCCAGCAGTGACGTAGCGGGAGGGTTCAATGAGCAGTTCTTC. The full variable domain, with the rest looked up from reference TRBV9 and TRBJ2-1, is DSGVTQTPKHLITATGQRVTLRCSPRSGDLSVYWYQQSLDQGLQFLIQYYNGEERAKGNILERFSAQQFPDLHSELNLSSLELGDSALYFCASSDVAGGFNEQFFGPGTRLTVL.

This clone was recorded only once. The gene calls are TRBV7-2 and TRBJ2-5, with D possibly TRBD1 on 6 matching bases. The CDR3 loop spans 14 amino acids. Per germline, CDR1 SGHTA and CDR2 FQGNSA. Trimming stripped 5 bases from V and 4 bases from J, with 14 bases between. The CDR3 bases are TGTGCCAGCAGCCAAAGACAGGTTCGAGAGACCCAGTACTTC. Translation: CASSQRQVRETQYF. Using reference TRBV7-2 and TRBJ2-5 for the parts outside the CDR3, the full variable domain is GAGVSQSPSNKVTEKGKDVELRCDPISGHTALYWYRQSLGQGLEFLIYFQGNSAPDKSGLPSDRFSAERTGGSVSTLTIQRTQQEDSAVYLCASSQRQVRETQYFGPGTRLLVL.

This chain connects TRBV7-2 to TRBJ2-7, with TRBD2 matching 11 bases. Trimming cost V 4 bases and J 6 bases; bases outside gene matches: 8. Germline V lookup: CDR1 SGHTA, CDR2 FQGNSA. The CDR3 is 15 residues long. The CDR3 sequence is CASSSLTSGISEQYF. CDR3 coding DNA: TGTGCCAGCAGCTCGCTGACTAGCGGGATCTCCGAGCAGTACTTC. The full variable domain, in which reference TRBV7-2 and TRBJ2-7 provide the parts outside the CDR3, is GAGVSQSPSNKVTEKGKDVELRCDPISGHTALYWYRQSLGQGLEFLIYFQGNSAPDKSGLPSDRFSAERTGGSVSTLTIQRTQQEDSAVYLCASSSLTSGISEQYFGPGTRLTVT.

This clone was observed once. The rearrangement links TRBV11-3 to TRBJ1-4; D unclear. Germline values: CDR1 SGHNT, CDR2 YENEEA. This CDR3 is built from 16 residues. The germline V and J ends were trimmed by 0 bases and 5 bases, with 13 bases remaining between them. Written as DNA, the CDR3 is TGTGCCAGCAGCTTAGATCCCGGTAAGTCCAATGAAAAACTGTTTTTT. This gives the protein CASSLDPGKSNEKLFF.

This clone was counted a single time. The CDR3 sequence is CASSARVDETQYF. As DNA, the CDR3 is TGTGCCAGCAGCGCCAGGGTGGACGAGACCCAGTACTTC. The chain carries TRBV5-4 and TRBJ2-5; D possibly corresponds to TRBD1 (5 bases). Trimming removed 4 bases at V and 5 bases at J, with 12 bases between. The CDR3 covers 13 residues. Per the germline V gene, CDR1 is SGHNT and CDR2 is YYREEE (reference sequence).

The V gene is TRBV19, the J gene TRBJ2-2; D uncertain. Germline-derived CDR1 and CDR2 are LNHDA and SQIVND (reference sequence). The CDR3 is made up of 14 amino acids. V gave up 5 bases and J gave up 0 bases, with 7 bases separating them. The CDR3 nucleotides read TGTGCCAGTAGTTCCACAGCGAACACCGGGGAGCTGTTTTTT. It specifies CASSSTANTGELFF.

This clone turned up a few times. This chain uses TRBV9 with TRBJ2-1, with D hard to call. Germline assignment: CDR1 SGDLS and CDR2 YYNGEE. Deletions cut 0 bases from V and 6 bases from J, with 7 bases between. The CDR3 is 13 residues long. The CDR3 sequence is CASSVGMANEQFF. As DNA, the CDR3 is TGTGCCAGCAGCGTAGGAATGGCCAATGAGCAGTTCTTC.

This clone has only a few counts. V is TRBV25-1 and J is TRBJ1-1, with D hard to call. CDR1 and CDR2 (germline): MGHDK, SYGVNS. Trimming took off 3 bases at V and 2 bases at J, with 7 bases between the two ends. The CDR3 has 13 amino acids. The CDR3 DNA follows: TGTGCCAGCAGTGATTCTCCTAACACTGAAGCTTTCTTT. As protein: CASSDSPNTEAFF.

The chain couples TRBV5-1 to TRBJ2-6; D perhaps matches TRBD1 (6 bases). The CDR3 loop spans 15 amino acids. Trimming pared 1 base from V and 4 bases from J, leaving 9 bases between. Germline V gene data show CDR1 as SGHRS and CDR2 as YFSETQ. The CDR3 DNA reads as TGCGCCAGCAGCTTGTTAGGGGGAGGGGCCAACGTCCTGACTTTC. Translation: CASSLLGGGANVLTF. Full variable domain (missing parts from reference TRBV5-1 and TRBJ2-6): KAGVTQTPRYLIKTRGQQVTLSCSPISGHRSVSWYQQTPGQGLQFLFEYFSETQRNKGNFPGRFSGRQFSNSRSEMNVSTLELGDSALYLCASSLLGGGANVLTFGAGSRLTVL.

The chain is built from TRBV7-9 and TRBJ1-5; 7 bases align to TRBD1. Germline lookup yields CDR1 SEHNR and CDR2 FQNEAQ (reference sequence). This CDR3 region has 17 residues. The J segment lost 0 bases and the V segment lost 1 base, leaving 6 bases of the junction unmatched. The CDR3 reads CASSLGTGVPSNQPQHF. CDR3 sequence (DNA): TGTGCCAGCAGCTTAGGTACAGGGGTTCCTAGCAATCAGCCCCAGCATTTT.

This chain links TRBV7-8 with TRBJ1-1; no reliable D call. V was clipped by 0 bases and J by 3 bases, with 14 bases between them. This CDR3 region has 16 residues. Per germline, CDR1 SGHVS and CDR2 FQNEAQ. CDR3 amino acids: CASSLATRRSDTEAFF. The CDR3 DNA is TGTGCCAGCAGCTTAGCGACTCGGAGGAGTGACACTGAAGCTTTCTTT.

The chain employs TRBV28 and TRBJ2-5, with a tentative D call TRBD2 (5 bases). V was trimmed by 5 bases and J by 2 bases, leaving 18 bases between them. Germline V CDR1 and CDR2: MDHEN, SYDVKM. The CDR3 consists of 16 residues. As DNA, the CDR3 is TGTGCCAGCAGTCCCTTGGGTGAGGGCGCGCAAGAGACCCAGTACTTC. This gives the protein CASSPLGEGAQETQYF. Full variable domain (missing parts from reference TRBV28 and TRBJ2-5): DVKVTQSSRYLVKRTGEKVFLECVQDMDHENMFWYRQDPGLGLRLIYFSYDVKMKEKGDIPEGYSVSREKKERFSLILESASTNQTSMYLCASSPLGEGAQETQYFGPGTRLLVL.

The V call is TRBV5-1, the J call TRBJ2-7; 8 nucleotides match TRBD2. With V trimmed by 1 base and J by 3 bases, 15 bases remained unmatched. Germline lookup yields CDR1 SGHRS and CDR2 YFSETQ. The length of the CDR3 is 18 residues. In nucleotides, the CDR3 is TGCGCCAGCAGCTTGAAGGAGCGGGTAGCGGGGATGCTCTACGAGCAGTACTTC. Translated: CASSLKERVAGMLYEQYF. Combining the CDR3 with reference TRBV5-1 and TRBJ2-7 gives the whole variable domain KAGVTQTPRYLIKTRGQQVTLSCSPISGHRSVSWYQQTPGQGLQFLFEYFSETQRNKGNFPGRFSGRQFSNSRSEMNVSTLELGDSALYLCASSLKERVAGMLYEQYFGPGTRLTVT.

The genes are TRBV11-2 and TRBJ2-7; 7 positions match TRBD2. CDR3 length: 15 amino acids. With 6 bases clipped from V and 2 bases from J, the junction kept 10 bases outside the gene matches. Germline CDR1 and CDR2: SGHAT and FQNNGV. DNA of the CDR3: TGTGCCAGCAGTATCTTAACGGGGGGTACCTACGAGCAGTACTTC. Residues: CASSILTGGTYEQYF.

The gene calls are TRBV19 and TRBJ2-1; a possible D gene is TRBD1 (6 bases). This CDR3 is 12 amino acids long. V lost 5 bases and J lost 9, with 11 bases in between. CDR1 LNHDA and CDR2 SQIVND come from the germline V gene (reference sequence). CDR3 DNA sequence: TGTGCCAGTAGTCTTACAGGGAGTGAGCAGTTCTTC. Translating it yields CASSLTGSEQFF.

The CDR3 nucleotides are TGCAGCGTTGAAGAGGCCCGGGGGGATCTCATGAACACTGAAGCTTTCTTT. As protein: CSVEEARGDLMNTEAFF. The gene calls are TRBV29-1 and TRBJ1-1, with D possibly TRBD1 on 5 matching bases. CDR1 is SQVTM, CDR2 ANQGSEA, per germline. Trimming cost V 0 bases and J 0 bases, with 17 bases left between them. The CDR3 contains 17 residues.